This T cell receptor beta chain was captured in a study of cytomegalovirus exposure and HLA in healthy donors. The PCR ran on 60 Vbeta and 13 Jbeta primers. Only in-frame clones appear in the TCRdb table, and some are missing; sequencing was by immunoSEQ multiplex PCR. The sample lists 160,000 or so clones; 70% to 85% were seen once. This clone is medium-sized by share. Antigen: not known. Findings and limits, study-wide: While the bulk of TCR sequences proved rare, some public TCRs turned up in many donors. Accurate prediction of HLA-A and HLA-B alleles (for most subjects) was reportedly achieved from TCR beta sequences. Confirmation in vitro established that three CMV-associated chains were specific for CMV antigens.

The CDR3 sequence is 12 residues long. Trimming took 5 bases from V and 7 from J, leaving 9 bases between them. CDR1 is SEHNR, CDR2 FQNEAQ, per germline (reference sequence). The V and J genes are TRBV7-9 and TRBJ1-5; no definite D call. Sample: PBMCs. This receptor was taken from a woman between 40 and 50 years old in good health and CMV-seronegative. CDR3 residues: CASSQGSQPQHF. The CDR3 DNA sequence: TGTGCCAGCAGCCAAGGGAGCCAGCCCCAGCATTTT.